One sample yielded the 14 T cell receptor beta chains listed below, sequenced in a study of human T cells and chemical hapten exposure. The time point denotes: healthy volunteer bleed at 6 weeks. Someone pulled total RNA out of unfractionated whole blood. Each CDR3 protein gets one entry after TCRdb re-called the RACE reads with MiXCR. The data show 75,000 to 80,000 distinct CDR3 sequences, approximately 8.6% seen once. The sample was whole blood. The receptors originated from a female donor in good health. Some clones in this sample may be carry-over from other donors' samples.

The chain uses TRBV7-9 and TRBJ2-7, with a weak D call TRBD2 (5 bases). The CDR3 covers 14 residues. CDR1 and CDR2 from the germline V gene are SEHNR and FQNEAQ (reference sequence). V was cut by 2 bases and J by 7 bases, with 15 bases left in between. The CDR3 sequence is CASSLLGGPQEQYF. CDR3 nucleotides: TGTGCCAGCAGCTTACTAGGAGGACCCCAGGAGCAGTACTTC.

This clonotype was seen ten or more times. J is TRBJ1-4 and V is TRBV4-1; D is undetermined. The CDR3 extends over 15 amino acids. Germline CDR1 and CDR2: MGHRA and YSYEKL. The V and J ends lost 1 base and 3 bases respectively, with 9 bases between them. The CDR3 DNA follows: TGCGCCAGCAGCCAAGTAACGGATTCTAATGAAAAACTGTTTTTT. Amino acids: CASSQVTDSNEKLFF.

This clonotype was observed many times. The V gene is TRBV28, the J gene TRBJ2-6; no definite D call. This CDR3 is 14 amino acids long. Germline loops: CDR1 MDHEN, CDR2 SYDVKM. V lost 4 bases and J 4 bases, leaving 8 bases between the germline ends. The CDR3 DNA sequence: TGTGCCAGCAGTTCTACCCCCGGGGCCAACGTCCTGACTTTC. Protein sequence: CASSSTPGANVLTF.

This clonotype was counted at least ten times. The V gene is TRBV7-9, the J gene TRBJ2-7; TRBD1 might be the D (6 bases). The CDR3 covers 15 residues. Germline V gene lookup returns CDR1 SEHNR and CDR2 FQNEAQ (reference sequence). V dropped 1 base and J dropped 2 bases, with 12 bases sitting between them. DNA for the CDR3: TGTGCCAGCAGCTTAGAGACAGGTGGGCCCTACGAGCAGTACTTC. Protein sequence: CASSLETGGPYEQYF.

This clonotype was found many times. The genes are TRBV21-1 and TRBJ1-5; the table assigns TRBD1, which was not confirmed against the DNA. TRBV21-1 counts as a pseudogene. The CDR3 runs to 18 residues. The CDR3 sequence: CASSYTPWGTGHNQPQHF. The CDR3 nucleotides read TGTGCCAGCAGCTACACCCCATGGGGGACAGGGCACAATCAGCCCCAGCATTTT.

This sequence joins TRBV7-9 and TRBJ2-3; 8 bases line up with TRBD1. V gave up 5 bases and J gave up 2 bases; unmatched junction bases: 6. The CDR3 length is 15 residues. Germline V CDR1 and CDR2: SEHNR, FQNEAQ (reference sequence). This CDR3 reads CASSVTTGVTDTQYF. CDR3 nucleotides: TGTGCCAGCAGCGTAACGACAGGGGTCACAGATACGCAGTATTTT.

This clonotype was observed at least ten times. V and J are TRBV6-2 or TRBV6-3 and TRBJ2-5, with TRBD2 matching 12 bases. CDR3 length: 16 amino acids. V shed 4 bases, J shed 3 bases, and the junction held 6 bases outside the gene matches. Germline CDR1 MNHEY, CDR2 SVGEGT. Here the CDR3 reads CASSSTSGGTEETQYF. The CDR3 nucleotides read TGTGCCAGCAGTTCCACTAGCGGGGGGACCGAAGAGACCCAGTACTTC.

The V call is TRBV7-6, the J call TRBJ2-1; 10 nucleotides align to TRBD2. Per germline, CDR1 SGHVS and CDR2 FNYEAQ. Germline trimming cut 5 bases from V and 6 bases from J; bases unmatched to any gene: 7. CDR3 size: 15 residues. As DNA, the CDR3 is TGTGCCAGCAGCCCAATAGCGGGGGGCACCAATGAGCAGTTCTTC. As protein: CASSPIAGGTNEQFF.

This rearrangement joins TRBV6-2 or TRBV6-3 to TRBJ2-7, with 12 positions matching TRBD2. Trimming cost V 0 bases and J 7 bases; bases outside gene matches: 4. Per the germline V gene, CDR1 is MNHEY and CDR2 is SVGEGT. This CDR3 contains 15 residues. CDR3 nucleotides: TGTGCCAGCAGTTACTCGACTAGCGGGGGTCAAGAGCAGTACTTC. This gives the protein CASSYSTSGGQEQYF.

This clonotype was detected ten times or more. The chain employs TRBV29-1 and TRBJ2-2; TRBD1 agrees at 7 bases. Trimming cost V 6 bases and J 5 bases; bases outside gene matches: 3. Germline assignment: CDR1 SQVTM and CDR2 ANQGSEA. The CDR3 is made up of 12 amino acids. The CDR3 loop is CSVNRGTGELFF. CDR3 coding DNA: TGCAGCGTCAACAGGGGTACCGGGGAGCTGTTTTTT.

The table lists this clonotype with many counts. The rearrangement joins TRBV5-5 to TRBJ1-1; tentatively, D is TRBD1 (5 bases). Trimming removed 0 bases at V and 8 bases at J, with 17 bases between. The CDR3 contains 15 residues. The germline V gene has CDR1 SGHKS and CDR2 YYEKEE (reference sequence). The CDR3 loop reads CASSLEVAGPSEAFF. The DNA of the CDR3 is TGTGCCAGCAGCTTGGAGGTTGCAGGGCCCTCAGAAGCTTTCTTT. Combining the CDR3 with reference TRBV5-5 and TRBJ1-1 gives the whole variable domain DAGVTQSPTHLIKTRGQQVTLRCSPISGHKSVSWYQQVLGQGPQFIFQYYEKEERGRGNFPDRFSARQFPNYSSELNVNALLLGDSALYLCASSLEVAGPSEAFFGQGTRLTVV.

This clonotype occurred many times. This rearrangement joins TRBV24-1 to TRBJ2-3, with D possibly TRBD2 on 5 matching bases. Germline CDR1 reads KGHDR; CDR2 reads SFDVKD. V dropped 3 bases and J dropped 2 bases, with 14 bases sitting between them. The CDR3 runs to 16 residues. CDR3 in amino acids: CATSDPRLPNTDTQYF. CDR3 coding DNA: TGTGCCACCAGTGATCCGAGACTACCAAACACAGATACGCAGTATTTT.

The table lists this clonotype with many counts. One end of the junction varies from germline; a read error may be responsible. The rearrangement links TRBV6-6 to TRBJ1-2, with TRBD1 matching over 7 bases. Germline values: CDR1 MNHNY, CDR2 SVGAGI (reference sequence). The CDR3 runs 13 residues. The chain's CDR3 is CASSYSEGQPIPF. Here the CDR3 DNA reads TGTGCCAGCAGTTACTCTGAGGGACAGCCGATACCCTTC.

The chain combines TRBV2 with TRBJ1-2; D is unresolved. The CDR3 spans 14 residues. Germline CDR1 and CDR2: SNHLY and FYNNEI. V was trimmed by 0 bases and J by 1 base, leaving 6 bases between them. CDR3 sequence reads: CASSEARRNYGYTF. The CDR3 nucleotides read TGTGCCAGCAGTGAAGCAAGACGTAACTATGGCTACACCTTC.